What follows are 15 T cell receptor beta chains derived from one specimen sequenced in a study of metastatic and nonmetastatic thyroid tumors. TCRdb re-clonotyped the PCR reads through MiXCR. Of tens of thousands of clones in the sample, approximately 20% were seen once. Patients underwent thyroid surgery, and none had received any treatment before it. Sequenced input: blood. All receptors come from a male donor with papillary thyroid cancer or a benign thyroid nodule (not recorded which). Some clones in this sample may be carry-over from other donors' samples.

This chain connects TRBV5-6 to TRBJ2-1, with TRBD2 matching over 7 bases. The germline CDR1 and CDR2 sequences are SGHDT and YYEEEE. The CDR3 loop spans 16 amino acids. V trimming: 3 bases; J trimming: 8 bases; junction bases outside the gene matches: 14. The CDR3 here is CASSWGGLAEGDEQFF. In DNA, the CDR3 is TGTGCCAGCAGCTGGGGGGGTCTAGCGGAAGGGGATGAGCAGTTCTTC.

This clone was found many times. The chain recombines TRBV20-1 with TRBJ2-5, with TRBD1 as a possible D gene (6 bases). Germline V CDR1 and CDR2: DFQATT, SNEGSKA (reference sequence). V lost 3 bases and J 4 bases, leaving 9 bases between the germline ends. The CDR3 spans 12 residues. In DNA, the CDR3 is TGCAGTGCTAGTGAAGGGGGAGAGACCCAGTACTTC. This codes for CSASEGGETQYF.

The chain carries TRBV30 and TRBJ2-7, with 7 nucleotides matching TRBD2. Germline trimming cut 1 base from V and 0 bases from J; bases unmatched to any gene: 3. The CDR3 is 14 residues long. Germline CDR1 is GTSNPN and CDR2 is SVGIG (reference sequence). In nucleotides, the CDR3 is TGTGCCTGGAGTGGTGGCGGGAGCTCCTACGAGCAGTACTTC. Its protein product is CAWSGGGSSYEQYF.

In its sample, this clone was seen a few times. The chain recombines TRBV4-1 with TRBJ2-7; D uncertain. The V gene's germline CDR1 is MGHRA and CDR2 YSYEKL. With 4 bases removed from V and 3 bases from J, the gap between germline ends came to 16 bases. The CDR3 extends over 15 amino acids. Written as DNA, the CDR3 is TGCGCCAGCAGCCCCGACCGCGGCGTCCTCTACGAGCAGTACTTC. Translating gives CASSPDRGVLYEQYF.

In this sample, this clone is medium-sized. The chain couples TRBV24-1 to TRBJ1-6; D is possibly TRBD1 (6 bases). The CDR3 runs to 14 residues. Germline V gene lookup returns CDR1 KGHDR and CDR2 SFDVKD. Trimming took off 10 bases at V and 3 bases at J, with 12 bases between the two ends. The CDR3 nucleotides read TGTGCCACACAGGACAGCCACTATAATTCACCCCTCCACTTT. It translates to CATQDSHYNSPLHF.

J is TRBJ2-7 and V is TRBV5-1, with 9 bases that match TRBD2. CDR3 length: 17 amino acids. CDR1 and CDR2 (germline): SGHRS, YFSETQ. V dropped 0 bases and J dropped 4; count of bases not matched to a gene: 11. The CDR3 spells CASSLVPVTSGKYEQYF. CDR3 nucleotide sequence: TGCGCCAGCAGCTTGGTGCCGGTGACTAGCGGAAAATACGAGCAGTACTTC.

This clone has just a few counts. The chain combines TRBV28 with TRBJ1-1; D may be TRBD1 (6 bases). The V end lost 3 bases, the J end lost 3 bases, and 14 bases lay between the germline ends. The germline V gene has CDR1 MDHEN and CDR2 SYDVKM. The CDR3 length is 15 residues. The CDR3 DNA is TGTGCCAGCAGTTTTTGGCAGGGGAAGGACACTGAAGCTTTCTTT. The encoded protein is CASSFWQGKDTEAFF.

This clone was counted ten times or more. CDR3 nucleotide sequence: TGTGCCAGCTCACCACCCAGCGGGGAGGAGACCCAGTACTTC. Translated: CASSPPSGEETQYF. This chain links TRBV18 with TRBJ2-5, with 7 bases lining up with TRBD2. V lost 0 bases, J lost 5 bases, and 3 bases stayed unmatched. The CDR3 contains 14 residues. Per germline, CDR1 KGHSH and CDR2 LQKENI. Full variable domain (outside the CDR3, taken from reference TRBV18 and TRBJ2-5): NAGVMQNPRHLVRRRGQEARLRCSPMKGHSHVYWYRQLPEEGLKFMVYLQKENIIDESGMPKERFSAEFPKEGPSILRIQQVVRGDSAAYFCASSPPSGEETQYFGPGTRLLVL.

This clone was seen only a few times. This chain uses TRBV6-1 with TRBJ2-2; 9 bases align to TRBD2. CDR1 MNHNS and CDR2 SASEGT come from the germline V gene. The CDR3 contains 16 residues. J was trimmed by 5 bases and V by 7 bases; bases with no gene match: 11. CDR3 bases: TGTGCCAGCACGAAGTCCCTGCTAGCGGGAACCGGGGAGCTGTTTTTT. Protein sequence: CASTKSLLAGTGELFF.

The chain joins TRBV5-1 to TRBJ2-1; TRBD1 aligns across 8 bases. This CDR3 spans 14 amino acids. Germline trimming cut 4 bases from V and 7 bases from J; bases unmatched to any gene: 7. Germline V lookup: CDR1 SGHRS, CDR2 YFSETQ. The CDR3 spells CASSLRTGCNEQFF. CDR3 DNA sequence: TGCGCCAGCAGCCTACGGACAGGGTGTAATGAGCAGTTCTTC.

In its sample, this clone was seen a few times. V is TRBV25-1 and J is TRBJ2-7, with TRBD1 identical over 8 bases. The germline gives CDR1 MGHDK, CDR2 SYGVNS. The CDR3 runs 11 residues. CDR3 sequence: CFRGQAYEQYF. As DNA, the CDR3 is TGTTTCAGGGGACAGGCCTACGAGCAGTACTTC.

In its sample, this clone is medium-sized (0.01 to 0.1%). The chain recombines TRBV28 with TRBJ1-1; weak D call: TRBD1 (5 bases). From germline, CDR1 is MDHEN and CDR2 SYDVKM. This CDR3 is 13 amino acids long. V was shortened by 0 bases and J by 10 bases, with 12 bases between the two germline ends. The CDR3 is CASSLWRGAGAFF. The CDR3 DNA reads TGTGCCAGCAGTTTATGGCGAGGGGCAGGAGCTTTCTTT.

There are a few counts of this clone. The chain uses TRBV12-3 or TRBV12-4 and TRBJ2-7; 8 bases line up with TRBD1. The CDR3 covers 13 residues. Trimming took 6 bases from V and 9 from J; bases not matched to a gene: 10. CDR3 amino acids: CASSGQGSHVQYF. CDR3 coding DNA: TGTGCCAGCAGCGGACAGGGTAGCCACGTGCAGTACTTC.

This clone has at least ten counts. The chain combines TRBV5-6 with TRBJ1-3; D unclear. CDR3 length: 14 amino acids. Per germline, CDR1 SGHDT and CDR2 YYEEEE. V was shortened by 4 bases and J by 1 base, with 9 bases between the two germline ends. As DNA, the CDR3 is TGTGCCAGCAGCCAAGGAGAATCTGGAAACACCATATATTTT. Translating it yields CASSQGESGNTIYF.

This clone was recorded many times. A read error is possible here, since a much larger clone lies one base away. The chain carries TRBV12-5 and TRBJ1-2; no reliable D call. The CDR3 totals 13 residues. V was trimmed by 6 bases and J by 0 bases, leaving 8 bases between them. CDR1 LGHNT and CDR2 FRNRAP come from the germline V gene. In DNA, the CDR3 is TGTGCTAGTGGCAGGCCCGCTAACTATGGCTACACCTTC. Amino acids: CASGRPANYGYTF.